The rows below give T cell receptor beta chains drawn from one sample of a study of T-cell memory formation after mild COVID-19. One entry per CDR3 protein, called by TCRdb with MiXCR from the 5' RACE reads. The sample carries approximately 570,000 distinct CDR3 sequences, 15% to 20% recorded once. Sequencing used PBMCs or a T cell subset sorted from them (not recorded which). These receptors originate from an adult woman who had mild COVID-19 (a few samples of this study predate the infection). Cell type and time point are not known. Both conserved end residues are trimmed from each CDR3. Each record gives: J gene, V gene, CDR3 protein.

J gene: TRBJ2-1
V gene: TRBV7-9
CDR3 protein: ASSSRAGTSGYNEQF

J gene: TRBJ2-7
V gene: TRBV7-9
CDR3 protein: ASSFGTADDEQY

J gene: TRBJ2-7
V gene: TRBV12-3/TRBV12-4
CDR3 protein: ASSYIGGGNEQY

J gene: TRBJ2-2
V gene: TRBV9
CDR3 protein: ASSEQTPGLIDTGELF

J gene: TRBJ2-2
V gene: TRBV24-1
CDR3 protein: ATKQGFTGELF

J gene: TRBJ1-2
V gene: TRBV20-1
CDR3 protein: SFSDGPNYGYT

J gene: TRBJ2-3
V gene: TRBV27
CDR3 protein: ASSLSSTRTDTQY

J gene: TRBJ1-1
V gene: TRBV12-3/TRBV12-4
CDR3 protein: ASSPGGHTEAF

J gene: TRBJ2-7
V gene: TRBV5-1
CDR3 protein: ASSLVGRDRDSYEQY

J gene: TRBJ2-3
V gene: TRBV6-5
CDR3 protein: ASSYIGLAGGTDTQY

J gene: TRBJ1-2
V gene: TRBV12-3/TRBV12-4
CDR3 protein: ASSRHYGYT

J gene: TRBJ1-4
V gene: TRBV5-1
CDR3 protein: ASSLQGNGEKLF

J gene: TRBJ2-5
V gene: TRBV20-1
CDR3 protein: SARKLETQY

J gene: TRBJ2-3
V gene: TRBV7-2
CDR3 protein: ASSLGGVSDTQY

J gene: TRBJ2-2
V gene: TRBV7-2
CDR3 protein: ASSLPRGVNTGELF

J gene: TRBJ2-2
V gene: TRBV30
CDR3 protein: AWRDRVPGELF

J gene: TRBJ1-5
V gene: TRBV24-1
CDR3 protein: ATSPGQGAHSNQPQH

J gene: TRBJ2-7
V gene: TRBV25-1
CDR3 protein: ASTDTGSGSHEQY

J gene: TRBJ2-3
V gene: TRBV7-9
CDR3 protein: ASGLSSPKDTQY

J gene: TRBJ2-7
V gene: TRBV27
CDR3 protein: ASSLKGGGPWEQY

J gene: TRBJ2-3
V gene: TRBV18
CDR3 protein: ASSPQTGRTDTQY

J gene: TRBJ1-1
V gene: TRBV2
CDR3 protein: ASQTTKGQRAF